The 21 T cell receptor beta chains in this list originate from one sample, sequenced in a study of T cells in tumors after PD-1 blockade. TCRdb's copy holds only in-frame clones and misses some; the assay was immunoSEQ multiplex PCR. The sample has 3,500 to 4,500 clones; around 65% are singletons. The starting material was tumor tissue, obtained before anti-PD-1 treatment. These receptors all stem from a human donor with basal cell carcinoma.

CDR3 DNA sequence: TGTGCCAGCAGCTCCGAAGCGACAGCAGATACGCAGTATTTT. It encodes CASSSEATADTQYF. The chain uses TRBV5-4 and TRBJ2-3; possible D gene TRBD1, 5 bases. V lost 3 bases and J 4 bases, leaving 12 bases between the germline ends. This CDR3 has 14 residues. CDR1 is SGHNT, CDR2 YYREEE, per germline (reference sequence).

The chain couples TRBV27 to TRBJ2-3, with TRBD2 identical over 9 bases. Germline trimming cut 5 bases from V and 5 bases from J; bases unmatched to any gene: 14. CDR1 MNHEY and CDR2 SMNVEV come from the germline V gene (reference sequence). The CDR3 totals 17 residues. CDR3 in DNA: TGTGCCAGCAGTGGTACCCGGCGGGAGGGCTGGAAAGATACGCAGTATTTT. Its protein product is CASSGTRREGWKDTQYF.

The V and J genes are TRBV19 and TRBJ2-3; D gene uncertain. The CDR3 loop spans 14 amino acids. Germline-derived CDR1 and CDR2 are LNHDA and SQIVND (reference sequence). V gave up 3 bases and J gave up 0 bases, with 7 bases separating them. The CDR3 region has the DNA TGTGCCAGTAGTATCGGTGATAGCACAGATACGCAGTATTTT. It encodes CASSIGDSTDTQYF.

The CDR3 bases are TGTGCCAGCAGCGTAGACCCGGGACAGGGGATCAACACTGAAGCTTTCTTT. As protein: CASSVDPGQGINTEAFF. The rearrangement links TRBV9 to TRBJ1-1; 10 bases agree with TRBD1. The germline CDR1 and CDR2 sequences are SGDLS and YYNGEE. The CDR3 length is 17 residues. Unmatched junction bases numbered 7, after V lost 0 bases and J lost 2 bases.

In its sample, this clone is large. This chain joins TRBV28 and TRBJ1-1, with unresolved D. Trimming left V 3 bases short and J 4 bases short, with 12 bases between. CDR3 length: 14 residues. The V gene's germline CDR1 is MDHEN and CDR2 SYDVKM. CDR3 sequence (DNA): TGTGCCAGCAGTTTCCCCGGACTTACCACTGAAGCTTTCTTT. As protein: CASSFPGLTTEAFF.

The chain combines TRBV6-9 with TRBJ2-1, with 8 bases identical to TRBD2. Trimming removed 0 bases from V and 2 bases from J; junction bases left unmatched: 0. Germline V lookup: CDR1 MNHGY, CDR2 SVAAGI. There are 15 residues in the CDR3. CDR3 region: CASSYSAGAYNEQFF. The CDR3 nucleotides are TGTGCCAGCAGTTATTCAGCGGGAGCCTACAATGAGCAGTTCTTC.

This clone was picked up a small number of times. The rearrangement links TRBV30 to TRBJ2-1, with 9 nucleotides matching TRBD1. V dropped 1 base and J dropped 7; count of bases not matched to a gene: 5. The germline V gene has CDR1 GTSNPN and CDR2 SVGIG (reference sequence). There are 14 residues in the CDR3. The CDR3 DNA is TGTGCCTGGAGTGGCCGGACAGGGGTGAATGAGCAGTTCTTC. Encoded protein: CAWSGRTGVNEQFF.

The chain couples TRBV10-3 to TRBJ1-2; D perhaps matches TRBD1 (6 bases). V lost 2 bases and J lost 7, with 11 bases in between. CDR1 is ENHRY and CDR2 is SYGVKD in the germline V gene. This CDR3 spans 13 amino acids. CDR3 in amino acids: CAISEGGRGGYTF. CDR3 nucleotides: TGTGCCATCAGTGAGGGGGGGCGAGGTGGCTACACCTTC.

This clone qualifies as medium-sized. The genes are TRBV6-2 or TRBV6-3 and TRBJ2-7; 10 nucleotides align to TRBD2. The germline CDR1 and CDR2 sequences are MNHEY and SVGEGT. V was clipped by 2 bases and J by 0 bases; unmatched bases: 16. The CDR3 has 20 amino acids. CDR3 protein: CASSYKEIAGGHTLSYEQYF. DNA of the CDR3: TGTGCCAGCAGTTACAAGGAGATAGCGGGGGGCCACACCCTCTCCTACGAGCAGTACTTC.

CDR3 DNA: TGCAGCGTCCGTGTGGGAGGGTCGGAGACCCAGTACTTC. Translating it yields CSVRVGGSETQYF. V usage is TRBV29-1 and J usage is TRBJ2-5; 7 nucleotides match TRBD2. V shed 6 bases, J shed 5 bases, and the junction held 9 bases outside the gene matches. CDR1 is SQVTM, CDR2 ANQGSEA, per germline. The length of the CDR3 is 13 residues.

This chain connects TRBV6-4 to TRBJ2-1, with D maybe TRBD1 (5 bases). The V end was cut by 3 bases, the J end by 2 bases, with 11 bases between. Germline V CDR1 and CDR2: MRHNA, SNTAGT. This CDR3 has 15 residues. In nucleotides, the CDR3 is TGTGCCAGCAGTGAAACAGGAAGTACCTACAATGAGCAGTTCTTC. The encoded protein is CASSETGSTYNEQFF.

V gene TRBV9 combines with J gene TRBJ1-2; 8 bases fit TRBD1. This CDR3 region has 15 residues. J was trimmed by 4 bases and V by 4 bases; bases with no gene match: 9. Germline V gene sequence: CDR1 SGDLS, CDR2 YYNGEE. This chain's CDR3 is CASSPGDRISYGYTF. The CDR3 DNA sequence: TGTGCCAGCAGCCCCGGGGACAGGATCTCCTATGGCTACACCTTC. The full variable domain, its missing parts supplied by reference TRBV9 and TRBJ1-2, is DSGVTQTPKHLITATGQRVTLRCSPRSGDLSVYWYQQSLDQGLQFLIQYYNGEERAKGNILERFSAQQFPDLHSELNLSSLELGDSALYFCASSPGDRISYGYTFGSGTRLTVV.

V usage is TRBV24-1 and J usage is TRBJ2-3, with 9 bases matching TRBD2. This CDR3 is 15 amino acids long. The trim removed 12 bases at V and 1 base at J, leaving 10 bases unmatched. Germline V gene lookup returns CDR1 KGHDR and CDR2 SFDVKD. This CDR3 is CAAATSGSGTDTQYF. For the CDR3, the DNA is TGTGCCGCCGCCACTAGCGGGTCTGGCACAGATACGCAGTATTTT.

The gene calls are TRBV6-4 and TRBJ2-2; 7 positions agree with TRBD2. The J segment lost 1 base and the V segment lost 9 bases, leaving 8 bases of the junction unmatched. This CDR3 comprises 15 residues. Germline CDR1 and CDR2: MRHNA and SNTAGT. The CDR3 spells CASAASGMNTGELFF. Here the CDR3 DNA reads TGTGCCAGTGCCGCCAGCGGGATGAACACCGGGGAGCTGTTTTTT.

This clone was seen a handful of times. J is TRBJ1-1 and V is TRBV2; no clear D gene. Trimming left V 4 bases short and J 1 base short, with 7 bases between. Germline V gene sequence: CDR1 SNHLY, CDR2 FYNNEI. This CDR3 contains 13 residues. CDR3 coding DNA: TGTGCCAGCAGTGCCGAATCGAACACTGAAGCTTTCTTT. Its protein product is CASSAESNTEAFF. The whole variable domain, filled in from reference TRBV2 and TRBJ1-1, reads EPEVTQTPSHQVTQMGQEVILRCVPISNHLYFYWYRQILGQKVEFLVSFYNNEISEKSEIFDDQFSVERPDGSNFTLKIRSTKLEDSAMYFCASSAESNTEAFFGQGTRLTVV.

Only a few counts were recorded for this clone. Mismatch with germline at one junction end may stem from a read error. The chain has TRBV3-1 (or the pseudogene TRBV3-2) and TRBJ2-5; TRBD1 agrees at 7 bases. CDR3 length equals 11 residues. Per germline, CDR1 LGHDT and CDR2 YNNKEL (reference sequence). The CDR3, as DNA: TGCGCATCGGGACAGCAAGAGACCCAGTACTTC. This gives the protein CASGQQETQYF.

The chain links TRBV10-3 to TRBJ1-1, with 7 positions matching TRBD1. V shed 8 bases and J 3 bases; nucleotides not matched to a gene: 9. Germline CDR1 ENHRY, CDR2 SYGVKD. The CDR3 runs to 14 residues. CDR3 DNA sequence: TGTGCCATCCATAAGACAGGGATGGACACTGAAGCTTTCTTT. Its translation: CAIHKTGMDTEAFF.

The CDR3 protein is CASSGREISNQPQHF. CDR3 nucleotides: TGTGCCAGCAGCGGCAGAGAAATTAGCAATCAGCCCCAGCATTTT. The chain employs TRBV7-9 and TRBJ1-5; D remains ambiguous. The CDR3 consists of 15 residues. Germline CDR1 reads SEHNR; CDR2 reads FQNEAQ (reference sequence). V gave up 5 bases and J gave up 0 bases, with 11 bases separating them.

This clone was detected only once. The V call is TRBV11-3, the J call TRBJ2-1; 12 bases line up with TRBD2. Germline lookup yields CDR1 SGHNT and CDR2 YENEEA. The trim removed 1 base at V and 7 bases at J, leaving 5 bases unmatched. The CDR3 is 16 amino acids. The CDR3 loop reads CASSLGTSGAGNEQFF. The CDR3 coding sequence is TGTGCCAGCAGCTTAGGGACTAGCGGGGCCGGGAATGAGCAGTTCTTC.

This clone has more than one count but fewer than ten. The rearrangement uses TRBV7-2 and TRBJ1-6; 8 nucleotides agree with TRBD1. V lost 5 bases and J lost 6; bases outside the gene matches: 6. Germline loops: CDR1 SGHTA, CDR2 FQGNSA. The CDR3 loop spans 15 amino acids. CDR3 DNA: TGTGCCAGCAGCACTGGACAGGGCGGTAATTCACCCCTCCACTTT. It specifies CASSTGQGGNSPLHF.

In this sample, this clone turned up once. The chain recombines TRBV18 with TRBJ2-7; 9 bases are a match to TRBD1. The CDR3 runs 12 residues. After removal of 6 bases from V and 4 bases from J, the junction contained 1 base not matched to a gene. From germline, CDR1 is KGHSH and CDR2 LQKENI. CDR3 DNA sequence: TGTGCCAGCTCCGGGACAGGGTACGAGCAGTACTTC. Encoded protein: CASSGTGYEQYF.